This T cell receptor beta chain is from a study of T cell repertoires in cytomegalovirus infection. General study points: The ex vivo response was dominated by HLA-C-restricted CMV-specific TCR beta clonotypes.

J lost 5 bases, V lost 5 bases, and 9 bases had no gene match. The CDR3 totals 16 residues. Looked up from germline, CDR1 is SGHTA and CDR2 is FQGNSA. TCRdb passed the reads through MiXCR, listing each CDR3 protein once. The table includes about 60,000 distinct CDR3 sequences, more than 15% detected once. Comment on this clonotype: Antigen: not known.

The chain links TRBV7-2 to TRBJ2-3; 11 bases fit TRBD2. This sequence originates from a human donor in good health (CMV status not recorded). Some clones in this sample may be carry-over from other donors' samples. Material: CD8+ T cells from cultured PBMCs, obtained from culture after CMV antigen stimulation. The CDR3 nucleotides are TGTGCCAGCAGCACAACTAGCGGGAGAGCCCAAGATACGCAGTATTTT. It specifies CASSTTSGRAQDTQYF.